Listed below are T cell receptor beta chains from one sample, sequenced in a study of blood T cell repertoires in COVID-19. Assay: immunoSEQ multiplex PCR; the TCRdb copy retains only in-frame clones and omits some. This table holds 300,000 to 400,000 clones, around 87% found once. Input material: peripheral blood. These receptors were obtained from a woman aged 55-75 years with COVID-19, enrolled during active disease. CDR3s leave out the opening cysteine and the closing phenylalanine or tryptophan. A D gene is named only where the DNA matches it firmly.

D | V | CDR3
TRBD1 | TRBV5-1 | ASSPGTGNSPLH
- | TRBV6-5 | ASSYRGHKT
TRBD1 | TRBV18 | ASSRTGRGTEAF
- | TRBV7-9 | ASSPRGTDTQY
- | TRBV5-4 | ASSRGQDYGYT
TRBD1 | TRBV7-2 | ASTVGQGLYEQY
TRBD1 | TRBV15 | ATSRVWTGRKTEAF
- | TRBV7-2 | ASSGRQRNQPQH
TRBD1 | TRBV19 | ASSRQGPTTDTQY
TRBD2 | TRBV4-1 | ASSQDWLAGGPISDEQY